This T cell receptor beta chain was retrieved from a study of tissue T cells after allogeneic stem cell transplantation. Time point of the sample: mouse harvest day 7 after allogeneic transplant. Tail vein injection delivered 10^7 T-cell-depleted bone marrow cells and 10^6 splenic CD5+ T cells. This mouse GVHD model was MHC-mismatched B6 to BALB/c, profiled day 7 or 14. Method: immunoSEQ multiplex PCR; TCRdb's copy keeps in-frame clones and lacks some. The data contain thousands of clones, approximately 50% of them seen just once; the ten biggest clones take up 3.8%. This clone occurred once. Mouse gene names and germline throughout. Sequencing was performed on gut tissue. The sequence derives from a female BALB/c mouse given C57BL/6 T cells with graft-versus-host disease after an allogeneic hematopoietic cell transplant.

The CDR3 bases that were read are TGTGCCAGCAGTCCCGGGACACACCAAGACACCCAGTAC. Its translation is CASSPGTHQDTQY. The complete CDR3 protein is CASSPGTHQDTQYF. The chain employs TRBV26 and TRBJ2-5, with a weak D call TRBD1 (6 bases). The read halts 1 residue ahead of the CDR3 end, with the missing end drawn from the germline J gene. This CDR3 is built from 14 residues. V dropped 4 bases and J dropped 1 base, with 9 bases sitting between them. The germline CDR1 and CDR2 sequences are KGHPV and FQNQEV (reference sequence).